This record looks at one TCR beta chain sequence and its context. The antigen is unknown. The sample originates from a study of CD8 T cells in Susac syndrome. After extraction with the RNeasy kit, about 0.45 to 1 ug of the RNA was reverse transcribed using random hexamers. One entry per CDR3 protein, called by TCRdb with MiXCR from the immunoSEQ multiplex PCR reads. The table shows a few hundred thousand distinct CDR3 sequences, with about 95% occurring only once. High-throughput TCR beta sequencing covered peripheral CD8+ and CD4+ T cells. Broader study findings: Clonal expansion was missing from Susac syndrome CD4+ T cell repertoires.

This TCR was recovered from a human donor with Susac syndrome. Sequencing input: CD4+ T cells from PBMCs.

The CDR3 loop reads CAISESPAGGSNEQFF. The DNA for the CDR3 is TGTGCCATCAGTGAGTCTCCGGCAGGGGGGTCGAATGAGCAGTTCTTC. The chain has TRBV10-3 and TRBJ2-1, with a possible D match to TRBD1 (7 bases). Trimming removed 0 bases from V and 7 bases from J, with 16 bases in between. Germline loops: CDR1 ENHRY, CDR2 SYGVKD. CDR3 length: 16 residues.